This T cell receptor beta chain is drawn from a study of OX40 agonist ivuxolimab in advanced cancers. Study details: The study treated patients with ivuxolimab, an agonistic anti-OX40 (CD134) antibody. One patient with hepatocellular carcinoma and two with cutaneous melanoma, three in all, had partial responses. General observations from the study: The study did not work out the antigen specificity of the expanded peripheral T cells.

As to this clone: Antigen: not known.

Assay used: immunoSEQ multiplex PCR; TCRdb lists only in-frame clones, some missing. The sample lists about 98,000 clones, around 92% seen once, with over 0.2% in the top ten. Germline assignment: CDR1 MDHEN and CDR2 SYDVKM. The CDR3 extends over 16 amino acids. Trimming removed 3 bases from V and 8 bases from J; junction bases left unmatched: 12. This sequence originates from an adult with an advanced solid tumor such as melanoma, head and neck, liver or kidney cancer. The chain has TRBV28 and TRBJ2-1; 8 positions match TRBD2. The source material was CD4+ or CD8+ T cells sorted from blood, sampled in a trial of the OX40 agonist ivuxolimab. The CDR3 DNA reads as TGTGCCAGCAGTTTCCAACAGGGTTTCGGGGGGGATGAGCAGTTCTTC. Translated, it gives CASSFQQGFGGDEQFF.